This TCR beta chain was recovered during a study of blood T cell repertoires in COVID-19. Study-wide background: Samples came from the United States, Italy and Spain, spanning acute and convalescent COVID-19. In each case, the material was cDNA or gDNA derived from T cells, B-cell-depleted T cells, or PBMCs.

Germline lookup yields CDR1 KGHSH and CDR2 LQKENI. V lost 3 bases to trimming and J lost 0 bases; unmatched junction nucleotides: 5. The CDR3 runs to 16 residues. This clone was seen just once. The method was immunoSEQ multiplex PCR; TCRdb's version includes in-frame clones alone and lacks a portion of them. The sample carries fewer than 30,000 clones, about two thirds recorded once. This clonotype was sampled from a boy aged 2 to 10 with active or convalescent COVID-19. The chain employs TRBV18 and TRBJ2-3, with 8 bases fitting TRBD1. The specimen sequenced was peripheral blood. CDR3 bases: TGTGCCAGCTCACCCGGACAGGGCCTGAGCACAGATACGCAGTATTTT. This encodes CASSPGQGLSTDTQYF. The full variable domain, with the rest looked up from reference TRBV18 and TRBJ2-3, is NAGVMQNPRHLVRRRGQEARLRCSPMKGHSHVYWYRQLPEEGLKFMVYLQKENIIDESGMPKERFSAEFPKEGPSILRIQQVVRGDSAAYFCASSPGQGLSTDTQYFGPGTRLTVL.